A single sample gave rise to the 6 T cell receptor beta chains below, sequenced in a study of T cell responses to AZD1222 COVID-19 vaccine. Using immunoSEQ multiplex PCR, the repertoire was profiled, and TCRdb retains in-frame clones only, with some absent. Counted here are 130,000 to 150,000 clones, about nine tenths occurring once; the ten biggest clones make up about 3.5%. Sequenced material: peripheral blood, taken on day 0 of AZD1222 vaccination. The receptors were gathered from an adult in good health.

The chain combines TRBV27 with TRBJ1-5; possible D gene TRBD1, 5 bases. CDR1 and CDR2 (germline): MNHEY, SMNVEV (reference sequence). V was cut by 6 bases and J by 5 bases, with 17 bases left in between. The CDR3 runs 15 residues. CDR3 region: CASRAPGGWDQPQHF. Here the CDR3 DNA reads TGTGCCAGCAGGGCCCCGGGGGGGTGGGATCAGCCCCAGCATTTT.

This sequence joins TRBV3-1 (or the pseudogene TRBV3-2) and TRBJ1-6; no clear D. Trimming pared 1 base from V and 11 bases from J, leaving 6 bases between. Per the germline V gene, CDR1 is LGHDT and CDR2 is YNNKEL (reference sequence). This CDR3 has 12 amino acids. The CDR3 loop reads CASSQAGAPLHF. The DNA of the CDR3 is TGTGCCAGCAGCCAAGCGGGCGCACCCCTCCACTTT.

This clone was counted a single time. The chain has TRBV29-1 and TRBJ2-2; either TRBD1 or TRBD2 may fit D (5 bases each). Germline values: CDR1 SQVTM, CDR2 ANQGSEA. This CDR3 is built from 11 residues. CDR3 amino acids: CRAGSTGELFF. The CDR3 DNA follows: TGCAGGGCAGGGAGTACCGGGGAGCTGTTTTTT.

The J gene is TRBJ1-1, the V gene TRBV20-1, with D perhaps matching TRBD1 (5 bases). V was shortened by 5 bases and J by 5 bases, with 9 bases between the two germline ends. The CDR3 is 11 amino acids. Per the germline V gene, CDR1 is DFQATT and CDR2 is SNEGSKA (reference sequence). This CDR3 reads CSADGGTEAFF. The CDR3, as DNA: TGCAGTGCTGATGGGGGGACTGAAGCTTTCTTT.

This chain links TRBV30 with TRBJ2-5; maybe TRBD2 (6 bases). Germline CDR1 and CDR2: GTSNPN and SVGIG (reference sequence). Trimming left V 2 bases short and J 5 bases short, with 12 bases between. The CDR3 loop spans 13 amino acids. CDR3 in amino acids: CAWSRAGYETQYF. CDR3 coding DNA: TGTGCCTGGAGTCGGGCGGGGTACGAGACCCAGTACTTC.

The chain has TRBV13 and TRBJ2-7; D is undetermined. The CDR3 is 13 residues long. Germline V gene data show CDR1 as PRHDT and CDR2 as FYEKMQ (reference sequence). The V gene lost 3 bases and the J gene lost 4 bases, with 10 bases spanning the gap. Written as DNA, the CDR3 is TGTGCCAGCAGCTTCGGTAATAGATACGAGCAGTACTTC. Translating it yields CASSFGNRYEQYF.